The subject of this entry is one T cell receptor (beta chain). Its specificity is not known. The entry originates in a study of cytomegalovirus exposure and HLA in healthy donors. For the study at large: Of more than 350 genotyped donors, about 81% clustered with self-reported Caucasian donors.

60 Vbeta and 13 Jbeta primers were used in PCR. Only in-frame clones appear in the TCRdb table, and some are missing; sequencing was by immunoSEQ multiplex PCR. This sample has about 120,000 clones; around 77% occur once, and the top ten carry approximately 11%. The CDR3 consists of 15 residues. V trimming: 4 bases; J trimming: 3 bases; junction bases outside the gene matches: 2. Germline assignment: CDR1 SGHTA and CDR2 FQGTGA. Overall study findings and caveats: Several of the most significant clusters appeared linked to common viral pathogens, based on a later analysis.

Sequenced input: PBMCs. The chain recombines TRBV7-3 with TRBJ2-1; TRBD2 matches 11 bases. The receptor was derived from a man aged 40-49 years in good health and CMV-seropositive. CDR3 residues: CASSSTSGGYNEQFF. CDR3 DNA: TGTGCCAGCAGCTCCACTAGCGGGGGCTACAATGAGCAGTTCTTC.